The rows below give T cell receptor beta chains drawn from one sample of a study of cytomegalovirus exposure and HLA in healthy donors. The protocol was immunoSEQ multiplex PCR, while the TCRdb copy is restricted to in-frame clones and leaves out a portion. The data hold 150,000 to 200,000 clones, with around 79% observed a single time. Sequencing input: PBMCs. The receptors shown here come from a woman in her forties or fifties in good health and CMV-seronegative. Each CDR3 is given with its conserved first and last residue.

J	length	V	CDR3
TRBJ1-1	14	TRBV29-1	CSVSVGGLGTEAFF
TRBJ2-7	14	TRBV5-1	CASSLGSGYYEQYF
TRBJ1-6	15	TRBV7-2	CASRADSRGNSPLHF
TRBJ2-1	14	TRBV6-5	CASSDRGRVDEQFF
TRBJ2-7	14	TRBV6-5	CASSAEGPSYEQYF
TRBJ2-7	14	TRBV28	CASSLSTSYYEQYF
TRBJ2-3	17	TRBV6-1	CASSDRGPGTSTDTQYF
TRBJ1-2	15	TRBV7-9	CASSQSGGRNYGYTF
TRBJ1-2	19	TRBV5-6	CASSLFFRVPGQANYGYTF
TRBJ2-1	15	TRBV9	CASSGQGAPQDEQFF
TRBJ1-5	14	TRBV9	CASSVGQGSQPQHF
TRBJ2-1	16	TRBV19	CASSIGGTASYNEQFF
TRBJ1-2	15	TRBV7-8	CASSPGGRQSGGYTF
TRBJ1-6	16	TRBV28	CASSPRGGQKYSPLHF
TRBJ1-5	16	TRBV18	CASSPLTGGLFQPQHF
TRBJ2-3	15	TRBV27	CASSHGRGRTDTQYF
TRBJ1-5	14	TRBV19	CASSLGPGNQPQHF
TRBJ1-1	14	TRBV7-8	CASSLASGSPEAFF
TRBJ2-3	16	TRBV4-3	CASSQLAPGGGDTQYF
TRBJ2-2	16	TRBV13	CASSWGQVEFAGELFF